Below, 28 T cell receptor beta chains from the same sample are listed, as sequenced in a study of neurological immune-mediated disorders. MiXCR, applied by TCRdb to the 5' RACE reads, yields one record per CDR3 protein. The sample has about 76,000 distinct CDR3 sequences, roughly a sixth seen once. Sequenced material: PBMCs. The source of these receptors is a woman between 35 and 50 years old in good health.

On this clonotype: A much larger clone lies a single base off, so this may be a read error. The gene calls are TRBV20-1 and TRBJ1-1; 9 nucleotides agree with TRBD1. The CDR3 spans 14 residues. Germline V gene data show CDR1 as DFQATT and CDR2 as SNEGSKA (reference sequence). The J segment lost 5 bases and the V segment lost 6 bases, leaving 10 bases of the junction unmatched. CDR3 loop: CSAPLTGGVTEAFF. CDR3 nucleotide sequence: TGCAGTGCCCCATTGACAGGGGGGGTGACTGAAGCTTTCTTT.

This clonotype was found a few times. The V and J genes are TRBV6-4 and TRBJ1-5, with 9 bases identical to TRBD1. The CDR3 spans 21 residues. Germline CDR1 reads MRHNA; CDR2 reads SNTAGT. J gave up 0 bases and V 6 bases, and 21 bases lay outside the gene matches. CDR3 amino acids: CASSVIKPGQGPLYSNQPQHF. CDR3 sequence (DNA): TGTGCCAGCAGCGTTATCAAACCGGGACAGGGACCACTGTATAGCAATCAGCCCCAGCATTTT.

CDR3 sequence: CATSDSGSTGELFF. CDR3 in DNA: TGTGCCACCAGTGATTCCGGGAGCACCGGGGAGCTGTTTTTT. The gene calls are TRBV24-1 and TRBJ2-2; a possible D gene is TRBD2 (6 bases). Trimming removed 2 bases from V and 4 bases from J, with 7 bases in between. CDR1 is KGHDR and CDR2 is SFDVKD in the germline V gene. There are 14 residues in the CDR3.

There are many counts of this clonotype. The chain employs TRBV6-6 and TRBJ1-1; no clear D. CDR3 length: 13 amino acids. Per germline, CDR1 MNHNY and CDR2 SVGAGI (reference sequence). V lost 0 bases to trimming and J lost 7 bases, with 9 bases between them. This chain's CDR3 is CASSYSTDLEAFF. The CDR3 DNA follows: TGTGCCAGCAGTTACTCGACCGACCTTGAAGCTTTCTTT.

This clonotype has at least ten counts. DNA for the CDR3: TGTGCCAGCAGCGCGACGACAGGGGGCGGAGGAGAGACCCAGTACTTC. Translated: CASSATTGGGGETQYF. This rearrangement joins TRBV7-2 to TRBJ2-5; 10 nucleotides agree with TRBD1. There are 16 residues in the CDR3. Trimming at V came to 5 bases and at J to 4 bases, leaving 10 bases not matched to a gene. Germline CDR1 reads SGHTA; CDR2 reads FQGNSA.

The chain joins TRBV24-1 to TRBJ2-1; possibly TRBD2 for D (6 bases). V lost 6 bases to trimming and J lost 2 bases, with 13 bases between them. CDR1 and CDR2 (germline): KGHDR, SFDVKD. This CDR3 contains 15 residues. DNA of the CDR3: TGTGCCACCAGTCCAGGAGGGTTAACCTACAATGAGCAGTTCTTC. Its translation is CATSPGGLTYNEQFF.

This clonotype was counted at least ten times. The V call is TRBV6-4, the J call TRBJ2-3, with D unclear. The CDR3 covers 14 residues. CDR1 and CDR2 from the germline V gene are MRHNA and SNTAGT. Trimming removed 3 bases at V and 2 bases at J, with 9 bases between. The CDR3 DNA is TGTGCCAGCAGTGAAGCCGGCCCCACAGATACGCAGTATTTT. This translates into CASSEAGPTDTQYF.

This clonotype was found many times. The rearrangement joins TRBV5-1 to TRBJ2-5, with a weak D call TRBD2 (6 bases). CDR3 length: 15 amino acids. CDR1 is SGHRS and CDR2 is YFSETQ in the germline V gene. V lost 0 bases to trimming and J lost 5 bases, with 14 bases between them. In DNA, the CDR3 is TGCGCCAGCAGCTTGGCCGTGGAGCGGGCGGAGACCCAGTACTTC. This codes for CASSLAVERAETQYF.

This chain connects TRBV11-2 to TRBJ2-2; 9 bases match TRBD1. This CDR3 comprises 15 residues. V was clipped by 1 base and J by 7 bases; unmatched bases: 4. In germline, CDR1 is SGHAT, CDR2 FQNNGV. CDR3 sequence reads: CASSLGDREIGELFF. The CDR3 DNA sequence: TGTGCCAGCAGCTTAGGGGACAGGGAAATCGGGGAGCTGTTTTTT.

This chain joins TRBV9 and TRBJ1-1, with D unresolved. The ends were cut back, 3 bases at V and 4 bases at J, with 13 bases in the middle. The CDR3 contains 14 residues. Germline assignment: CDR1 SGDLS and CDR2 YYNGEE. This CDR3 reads CASSAVTSSTEAFF. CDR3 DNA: TGTGCCAGCAGCGCCGTCACATCGAGCACTGAAGCTTTCTTT. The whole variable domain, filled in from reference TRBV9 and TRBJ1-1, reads DSGVTQTPKHLITATGQRVTLRCSPRSGDLSVYWYQQSLDQGLQFLIQYYNGEERAKGNILERFSAQQFPDLHSELNLSSLELGDSALYFCASSAVTSSTEAFFGQGTRLTVV.

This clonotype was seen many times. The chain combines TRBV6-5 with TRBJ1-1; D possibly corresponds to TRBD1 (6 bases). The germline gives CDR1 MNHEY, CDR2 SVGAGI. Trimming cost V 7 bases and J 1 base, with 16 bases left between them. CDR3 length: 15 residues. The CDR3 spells CASKGRGDWNTEAFF. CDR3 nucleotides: TGTGCCAGCAAGGGCAGGGGAGATTGGAACACTGAAGCTTTCTTT.

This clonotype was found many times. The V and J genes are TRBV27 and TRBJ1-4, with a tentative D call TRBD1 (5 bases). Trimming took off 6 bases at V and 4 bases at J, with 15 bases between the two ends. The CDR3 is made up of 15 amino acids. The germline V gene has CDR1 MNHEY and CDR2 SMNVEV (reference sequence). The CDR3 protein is CASSAAGAGNEKLFF. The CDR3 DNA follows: TGTGCCAGCAGCGCCGCCGGGGCTGGTAATGAAAAACTGTTTTTT.

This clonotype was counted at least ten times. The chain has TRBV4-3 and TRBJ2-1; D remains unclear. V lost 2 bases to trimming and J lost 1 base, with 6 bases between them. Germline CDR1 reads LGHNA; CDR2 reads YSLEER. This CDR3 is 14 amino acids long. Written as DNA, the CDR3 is TGCGCCAGCAGCCAAACTTCATCCTACAATGAGCAGTTCTTC. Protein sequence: CASSQTSSYNEQFF.

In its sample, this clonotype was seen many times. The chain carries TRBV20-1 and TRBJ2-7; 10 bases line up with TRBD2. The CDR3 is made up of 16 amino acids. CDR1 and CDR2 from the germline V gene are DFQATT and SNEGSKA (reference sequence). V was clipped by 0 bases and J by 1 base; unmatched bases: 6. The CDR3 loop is CSARDGVSGGSYEQYF. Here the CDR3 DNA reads TGCAGTGCTAGAGATGGGGTTAGCGGGGGGTCCTACGAGCAGTACTTC.

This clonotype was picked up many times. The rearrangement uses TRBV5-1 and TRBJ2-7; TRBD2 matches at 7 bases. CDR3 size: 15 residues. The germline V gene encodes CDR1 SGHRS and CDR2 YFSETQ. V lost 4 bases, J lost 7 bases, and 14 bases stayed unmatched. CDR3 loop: CASSPSAGDPREQYF. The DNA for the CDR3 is TGCGCCAGCAGCCCGTCGGCGGGGGACCCTCGGGAGCAGTACTTC.

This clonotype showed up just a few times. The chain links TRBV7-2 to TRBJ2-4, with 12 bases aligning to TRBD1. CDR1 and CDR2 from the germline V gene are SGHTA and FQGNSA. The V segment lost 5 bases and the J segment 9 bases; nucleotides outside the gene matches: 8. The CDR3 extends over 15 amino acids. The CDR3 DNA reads TGTGCCAGCAGCAGGGGACAGGGGGCGGAGGGCATTCAGTACTTC. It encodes CASSRGQGAEGIQYF.

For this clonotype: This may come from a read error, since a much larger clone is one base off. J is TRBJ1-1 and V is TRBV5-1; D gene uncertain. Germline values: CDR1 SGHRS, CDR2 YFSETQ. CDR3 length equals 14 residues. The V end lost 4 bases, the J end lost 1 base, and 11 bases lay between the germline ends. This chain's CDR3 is CASSPVTQNTEAFF. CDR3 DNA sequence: TGCGCCAGCAGCCCCGTGACACAGAACACTGAAGCTTTCTTT. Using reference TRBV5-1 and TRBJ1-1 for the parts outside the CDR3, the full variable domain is KAGVTQTPRYLIKTRGQQVTLSCSPISGHRSVSWYQQTPGQGLQFLFEYFSETQRNKGNFPGRFSGRQFSNSRSEMNVSTLELGDSALYLCASSPVTQNTEAFFGQGTRLTVV.

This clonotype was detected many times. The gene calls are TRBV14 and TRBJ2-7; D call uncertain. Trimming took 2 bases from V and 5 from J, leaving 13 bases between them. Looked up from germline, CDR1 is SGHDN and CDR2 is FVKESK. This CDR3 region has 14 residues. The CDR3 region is CASSQWVGPNEQYF. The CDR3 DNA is TGTGCCAGCAGCCAATGGGTCGGACCGAACGAGCAGTACTTC.

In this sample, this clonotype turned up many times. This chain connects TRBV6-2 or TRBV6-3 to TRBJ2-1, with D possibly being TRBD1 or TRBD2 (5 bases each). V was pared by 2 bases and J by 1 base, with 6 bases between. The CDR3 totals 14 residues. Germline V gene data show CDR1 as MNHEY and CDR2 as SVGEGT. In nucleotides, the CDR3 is TGTGCCAGCAGTTACGGGGGTTCCTACAATGAGCAGTTCTTC. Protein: CASSYGGSYNEQFF.

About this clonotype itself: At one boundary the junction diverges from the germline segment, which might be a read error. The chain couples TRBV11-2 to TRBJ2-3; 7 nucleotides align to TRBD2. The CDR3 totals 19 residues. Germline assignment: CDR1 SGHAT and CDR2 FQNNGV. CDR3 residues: CASSPVEKRVAGPTDTRYF. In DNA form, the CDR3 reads TGTGCGAGCAGTCCCGTCGAAAAGAGGGTAGCGGGTCCCACAGATACGCGGTATTTT.

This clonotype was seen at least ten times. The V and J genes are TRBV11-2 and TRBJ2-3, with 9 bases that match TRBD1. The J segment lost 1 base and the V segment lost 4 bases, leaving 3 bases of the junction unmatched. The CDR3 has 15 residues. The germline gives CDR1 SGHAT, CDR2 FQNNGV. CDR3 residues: CASSSGQGRTDTQYF. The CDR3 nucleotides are TGTGCCAGCAGCTCGGGACAGGGCCGCACAGATACGCAGTATTTT.

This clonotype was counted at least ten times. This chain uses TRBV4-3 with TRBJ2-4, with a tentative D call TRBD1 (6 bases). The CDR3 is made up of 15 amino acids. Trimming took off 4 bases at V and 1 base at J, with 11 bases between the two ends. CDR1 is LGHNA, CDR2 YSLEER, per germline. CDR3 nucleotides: TGCGCCAGCAGCCCTGACAGGCTGGCCAAAAACATTCAGTACTTC. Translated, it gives CASSPDRLAKNIQYF.

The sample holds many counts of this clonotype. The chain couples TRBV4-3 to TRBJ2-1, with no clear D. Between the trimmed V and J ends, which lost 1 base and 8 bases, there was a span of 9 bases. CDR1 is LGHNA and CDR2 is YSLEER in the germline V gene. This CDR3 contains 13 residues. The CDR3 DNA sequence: TGCGCCAGCAGCCAAGCAGGAGTCGATGAGCAGTTCTTC. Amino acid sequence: CASSQAGVDEQFF.

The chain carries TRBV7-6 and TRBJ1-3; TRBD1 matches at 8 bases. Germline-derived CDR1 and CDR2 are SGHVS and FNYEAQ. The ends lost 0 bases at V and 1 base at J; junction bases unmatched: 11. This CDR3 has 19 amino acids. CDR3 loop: CASSLAFDRGGWSGNTIYF. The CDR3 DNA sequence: TGTGCCAGCAGCTTAGCGTTCGACAGGGGAGGTTGGTCTGGAAACACCATATATTTT.

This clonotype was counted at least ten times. CDR3 DNA: TGCGCCAGCAGCCAGCGGGCCGAGACCTACAATGAGCAGTTCTTC. Translating gives CASSQRAETYNEQFF. This chain joins TRBV5-1 and TRBJ2-1, with D possibly being TRBD2 (6 bases). The germline CDR1 and CDR2 sequences are SGHRS and YFSETQ. V dropped 4 bases and J dropped 2 bases, with 13 bases sitting between them. The CDR3 length is 15 residues.

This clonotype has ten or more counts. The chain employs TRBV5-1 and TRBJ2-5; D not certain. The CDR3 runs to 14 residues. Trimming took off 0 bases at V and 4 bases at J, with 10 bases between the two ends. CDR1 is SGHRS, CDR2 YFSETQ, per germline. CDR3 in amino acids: CASSLVGVRETQYF. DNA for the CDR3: TGCGCCAGCAGCTTGGTTGGCGTGAGAGAGACCCAGTACTTC.

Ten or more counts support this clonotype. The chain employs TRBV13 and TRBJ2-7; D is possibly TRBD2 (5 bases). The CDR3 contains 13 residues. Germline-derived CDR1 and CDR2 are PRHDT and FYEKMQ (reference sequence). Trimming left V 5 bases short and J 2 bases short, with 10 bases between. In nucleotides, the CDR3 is TGTGCCAGCAGCCCCCCCGGGGCCTACGAGCAGTACTTC. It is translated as CASSPPGAYEQYF. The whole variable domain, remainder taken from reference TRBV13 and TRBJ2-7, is AAGVIQSPRHLIKEKRETATLKCYPIPRHDTVYWYQQGPGQDPQFLISFYEKMQSDKGSIPDRFSAQQFSDYHSELNMSSLELGDSALYFCASSPPGAYEQYFGPGTRLTVT.

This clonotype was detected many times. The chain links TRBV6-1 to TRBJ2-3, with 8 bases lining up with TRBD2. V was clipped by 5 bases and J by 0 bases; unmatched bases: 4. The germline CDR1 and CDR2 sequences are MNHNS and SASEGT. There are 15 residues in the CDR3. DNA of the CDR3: TGTGCCAGCAGTCGTAGCGGGGTTAGCACAGATACGCAGTATTTT. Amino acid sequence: CASSRSGVSTDTQYF.